This T cell receptor (beta chain) was sequenced in a study of blood T cells in healthy people across ages. Next came a second PCR, run for about 7 to 11 cycles, which used a sample-barcoded 5' primer along with a J-beta primer mix. A tag from a template-switch adaptor with 12 random nucleotides marked each cDNA molecule. TCRdb recomputed calls from the 5' RACE reads with MiXCR, one row per CDR3 protein. The table has hundreds of thousands of distinct CDR3 sequences, under 50% seen once. General study results and limits: A greater number of naive CD4+ cells and higher diversity distinguished long-lived donors from aged donors. Investigators viewed diversity estimates from one million T cells as underestimates, the study reported. Because donor CMV status was unknown, expanded clonotype changes were possibly confounded.

The CDR3 spans 14 residues. Germline values: CDR1 SQVTM, CDR2 ANQGSEA. J lost 0 bases, V lost 4 bases, and 4 bases had no gene match. With respect to this clonotype: Its specificity is unknown.

The rearrangement links TRBV29-1 to TRBJ2-3, with 7 bases lining up with TRBD2. Sequenced: blood. This TCR derives from a man between 25 and 39 years old in good health. CDR3 amino acids: CSVVGRGSTDTQYF. Written as DNA, the CDR3 is TGCAGCGTTGTAGGGCGGGGGAGCACAGATACGCAGTATTTT.